A selection of T cell receptor beta chains follows, all from one sample in a study of T-cell reconstitution after alpha-beta-depleted transplantation in children. TCRdb fed the PCR reads into MiXCR, producing one record per CDR3 protein. Seen here are over 400,000 distinct CDR3 sequences, around an eighth observed once, and the top ten hold around 6.1%. The sample consisted of PBMCs from the stem cell graft donor, taken from the stem cell graft. These receptors were obtained from a human donor who donated a stem cell graft to a child with combined immunodeficiency. The CDR3 runs from the conserved cysteine through the conserved F or W. D genes are given only for firm matches. Clone size is not always given. Where it is, it says once, few, many or a class for expanded clones.

v_call	clone_size	d_call	j_call	cdr3_aa	cdr3_nt
TRBV25-1	few	TRBD1	TRBJ2-7	CATTKRTGTSYEQYF	TGTGCCACTACGAAAAGGACAGGGACCTCCTACGAGCAGTACTTC
TRBV20-1	few	TRBD1	TRBJ2-7	CSAPGTGGGEQYF	TGCAGTGCCCCGGGGACAGGGGGAGGGGAGCAGTACTTC
TRBV12-3/TRBV12-4	few	.	TRBJ2-5	CASSWSLGETQYF	TGTGCCAGCAGTTGGAGTCTAGGAGAGACCCAGTACTTC
TRBV5-1	.	.	TRBJ2-3	CASSSGDWSGSTDTQYF	TGCGCCAGCAGCTCAGGTGACTGGAGCGGAAGCACAGATACGCAGTATTTT
TRBV5-1	many	TRBD2	TRBJ2-5	CASRLAGLAVTQYF	TGCGCCAGCAGATTAGCGGGCCTAGCGGTGACCCAGTACTTC
TRBV12-3/TRBV12-4	many	TRBD1	TRBJ2-2	CASRGTGDTGELFF	TGTGCCAGCAGGGGGACAGGGGACACCGGGGAGCTGTTTTTT
TRBV5-1	many	.	TRBJ1-2	CASSLESAGYLGGYTF	TGCGCCAGCAGCTTGGAATCGGCAGGGTATTTGGGCGGCTACACCTTC
TRBV11-3	.	.	TRBJ2-5	CASSFPTWYQETQYF	TGTGCCAGCAGCTTCCCGACTTGGTACCAAGAGACCCAGTACTTC
TRBV11-2	.	TRBD2	TRBJ2-3	CASSRTSGGATSTDTQYF	TGTGCCAGCAGTAGGACTAGCGGGGGGGCTACTAGCACAGATACGCAGTATTTT
TRBV29-1	.	TRBD1	TRBJ2-5	CSVEVQGVVTQYF	TGCAGCGTTGAAGTACAGGGGGTGGTGACCCAGTACTTC
TRBV29-1	once	.	TRBJ2-1	CSVAGLDETWYNEQFF	TGCAGCGTCGCAGGCCTGGACGAGACTTGGTACAATGAGCAGTTCTTC
TRBV19	.	.	TRBJ2-1	CASSIQRDEQFF	TGTGCCAGTAGTATCCAGAGGGATGAGCAGTTCTTC
TRBV6-5	.	TRBD1	TRBJ1-2	CASSYGTGVYGYTF	TGTGCCAGCAGTTACGGTACAGGGGTGTATGGCTACACCTTC
TRBV6-5	many	.	TRBJ2-7	CASSYGGDSSYEQYF	TGTGCCAGCAGTTACGGGGGGGACAGCTCCTACGAGCAGTACTTC
TRBV12-3/TRBV12-4	.	.	TRBJ1-4	CASSPTGPREKLFF	TGTGCCAGCAGCCCGACAGGACCTCGTGAAAAACTGTTTTTT
TRBV4-3	few	.	TRBJ2-3	CASSQDFAGRSADTQYF	TGCGCCAGCAGCCAAGATTTTGCCGGACGAAGCGCAGATACGCAGTATTTT
TRBV6-1	few	TRBD2	TRBJ2-2	CASRPGLASNTGELFF	TGTGCCAGCAGACCCGGACTAGCGTCTAACACCGGGGAGCTGTTTTTT
TRBV12-3/TRBV12-4	.	.	TRBJ2-1	CASRLTGNDNEQFF	TGTGCCAGCAGATTAACAGGGAACGACAATGAGCAGTTCTTC
TRBV9	many	.	TRBJ1-6	CASSATDFSPLHF	TGTGCCAGCAGCGCGACAGATTTTTCACCCCTCCACTTT
TRBV12-3/TRBV12-4	few	TRBD1	TRBJ1-5	CASSSDREDQPQHF	TGTGCCAGCAGTTCTGACAGGGAAGACCAGCCCCAGCATTTT
TRBV7-2	.	.	TRBJ2-1	CASSLYPGPYNEQFF	TGTGCCAGCAGCTTATATCCAGGCCCTTACAATGAGCAGTTCTTC
TRBV14	many	TRBD1	TRBJ1-1	CASSQTGEGEAFF	TGTGCCAGCAGCCAGACAGGGGAGGGTGAAGCTTTCTTT
TRBV4-3	.	.	TRBJ2-5	CASSHGRGADETQYF	TGCGCCAGCAGCCACGGTCGGGGGGCAGACGAGACCCAGTACTTC
TRBV7-2	.	.	TRBJ2-1	CASSLGGRGGFF	TGTGCCAGCAGCTTAGGGGGTAGGGGAGGGTTCTTC
TRBV20-1	.	.	TRBJ2-1	CSASRGGSPQTYNEQFF	TGCAGTGCTAGTCGTGGGGGTAGTCCCCAGACGTACAATGAGCAGTTCTTC
TRBV29-1	.	.	TRBJ2-7	CSVSGIGSSYEQYF	TGCAGCGTTTCCGGCATAGGAAGCTCCTACGAGCAGTACTTC
TRBV7-3	few	.	TRBJ2-6	CASSLTSQGYAGANVLTF	TGTGCCAGCAGCTTAACGTCCCAGGGTTATGCTGGGGCCAACGTCCTGACTTTC
TRBV5-1	few	.	TRBJ2-4	CASSLIGLGAKNIQYF	TGCGCCAGCAGCTTGATCGGTTTAGGAGCCAAAAACATTCAGTACTTC
TRBV25-1	few	TRBD1	TRBJ2-7	CASSEFGGQGDEQYF	TGTGCCAGCAGTGAATTTGGTGGACAGGGTGACGAGCAGTACTTC
TRBV27	many	.	TRBJ2-1	CASSHRVGKYNEQFF	TGTGCCAGCAGCCACAGGGTCGGAAAGTACAATGAGCAGTTCTTC
TRBV7-9	.	TRBD2	TRBJ2-7	CASSLADGGRGNYEQYF	TGTGCCAGCAGCTTAGCGGATGGCGGGAGGGGGAACTACGAGCAGTACTTC
TRBV11-1	.	.	TRBJ2-2	CASSSRQPGRSGGELFF	TGTGCCAGCAGCTCCCGCCAACCGGGACGGTCTGGCGGGGAGCTGTTTTTT
TRBV6-2/TRBV6-3	.	.	TRBJ1-4	CASSSREKLFF	TGTGCCAGCAGTTCCCGAGAAAAACTGTTTTTT
TRBV5-1	few	TRBD2	TRBJ2-7	CASSWRAGDNEQYF	TGCGCCAGCAGCTGGCGGGCGGGAGACAACGAGCAGTACTTC
TRBV30	few	TRBD2	TRBJ2-1	CAWRTSGNVEQFF	TGTGCCTGGAGAACTAGCGGGAATGTTGAGCAGTTCTTC
TRBV27	.	TRBD2	TRBJ2-5	CASSPGGAGETQYF	TGTGCCAGCAGTCCCGGGGGGGCCGGGGAGACCCAGTACTTC
TRBV12-3/TRBV12-4	few	.	TRBJ2-1	CASSLKGLRQEQFF	TGTGCCAGCAGTTTAAAGGGACTCCGACAGGAGCAGTTCTTC
TRBV6-4	.	.	TRBJ2-2	CASRPVWNTGELFF	TGTGCCAGCCGGCCAGTTTGGAACACCGGGGAGCTGTTTTTT
TRBV29-1	.	.	TRBJ1-1	CSVEEGGEAFF	TGCAGCGTTGAAGAAGGGGGGGAAGCTTTCTTT
TRBV7-6	.	.	TRBJ1-1	CASSLDGYTEAFF	TGTGCCAGCAGCTTAGATGGTTACACTGAAGCTTTCTTT
TRBV13	many	TRBD1	TRBJ1-2	CASSTKGAGYYGYTF	TGTGCCAGCAGCACCAAGGGGGCGGGGTACTATGGCTACACCTTC
TRBV5-1	.	TRBD1	TRBJ2-7	CASSLGGMADRGYEQYF	TGCGCCAGCAGCTTGGGGGGGATGGCGGACAGGGGATACGAGCAGTACTTC
TRBV12-3/TRBV12-4	many	.	TRBJ2-3	CASSLLSTDTQYF	TGTGCCAGCAGTTTACTCTCAACAGATACGCAGTATTTT
TRBV6-6	.	.	TRBJ2-3	CASAAAGVDTQYF	TGTGCCAGCGCGGCGGCTGGGGTAGATACGCAGTATTTT
TRBV12-3/TRBV12-4	many	TRBD2	TRBJ2-5	CASSWSGGETQYF	TGTGCCAGCAGTTGGTCGGGGGGAGAGACCCAGTACTTC
TRBV6-2/TRBV6-3	.	.	TRBJ2-5	CASSHVGTPRAETQYF	TGTGCCAGCAGCCATGTGGGTACGCCGCGGGCGGAGACCCAGTACTTC
TRBV11-2	.	TRBD2	TRBJ2-5	CASSLRPSGEEGTQYF	TGTGCCAGCAGTCTAAGACCTAGCGGAGAAGAGGGGACCCAGTACTTC
TRBV12-3/TRBV12-4	.	TRBD2	TRBJ2-7	CASSPGLAVEQYF	TGTGCCAGCAGCCCGGGACTAGCGGTCGAGCAGTACTTC
TRBV27	many	TRBD2	TRBJ2-7	CASSSWGGVEQYF	TGTGCCAGCAGTTCGTGGGGAGGGGTTGAGCAGTACTTC
TRBV20-1	.	TRBD2	TRBJ2-3	CSAFRGDYTDTQYF	TGCAGTGCCTTTCGGGGGGACTACACAGATACGCAGTATTTT
TRBV9	many	TRBD2	TRBJ2-7	CASISRGLAAYEQYF	TGTGCCAGCATCTCAAGGGGACTAGCGGCTTACGAGCAGTACTTC
TRBV20-1	.	.	TRBJ1-4	CSAQEGRANEKLFF	TGCAGTGCTCAAGAAGGCCGGGCTAATGAAAAACTGTTTTTT
TRBV15	few	TRBD2	TRBJ2-3	CATSTSGRITDTQYF	TGTGCCACCAGTACAAGCGGGAGGATTACAGATACGCAGTATTTT
TRBV5-6	.	.	TRBJ2-2	CASSFNLRTGELFF	TGTGCCAGCAGCTTTAATTTGCGGACCGGGGAGCTGTTTTTT
TRBV12-3/TRBV12-4	few	TRBD1	TRBJ2-7	CASSHPGQAYEQYF	TGTGCCAGCAGCCACCCGGGACAGGCCTACGAGCAGTACTTC
TRBV7-2	many	.	TRBJ2-7	CASSLGRGSSYEQYF	TGTGCCAGCAGCTTAGGTCGGGGAAGCTCCTACGAGCAGTACTTC
TRBV7-4	few	.	TRBJ2-3	CASSLGAGRTDTQYF	TGTGCCAGCAGCTTAGGGGCGGGCCGCACAGATACGCAGTATTTT
TRBV27	few	.	TRBJ2-3	CASSWVGSTDTQYF	TGTGCCAGCAGTTGGGTGGGTAGTACAGATACGCAGTATTTT
TRBV12-3/TRBV12-4	few	.	TRBJ2-2	CASSLRVDELFF	TGTGCCAGCAGTTTAAGGGTAGACGAGCTGTTTTTT
TRBV6-5	.	TRBD2	TRBJ2-3	CASSFPTGTRDFDTQYF	TGTGCCAGCAGTTTCCCGACCGGGACTAGGGACTTTGATACGCAGTATTTT